The rows below give T cell receptor beta chains drawn from one sample of a study of CD8+CD57+ T cells in acquired aplastic anemia. TCRdb re-derived calls from the reads in MiXCR, one entry per CDR3 protein. The sample lists roughly 180,000 distinct CDR3 sequences; about 50% were seen once. The sequenced sample was sorted CD4+, CD8+, or CD8+CD57+ T cells (not recorded which) from PBMCs. The receptor set was obtained from a human donor with aplastic anemia. The CDR3 runs from the conserved cysteine through the conserved F or W. The order of the fields is clone size, D gene, V gene, J gene, CDR3 protein, CDR3 DNA. The D gene is left open where the match is weak. The size of a clone is reported for some rows only, either as once, few or many, or as a class for expanded clones.

abundance: many
d_gene: -
v_gene: TRBV12-3/TRBV12-4
j_gene: TRBJ2-7
CDR3aa: CASRNRGEQYF
CDR3nt: TGTGCCAGCAGGAATAGGGGGGAGCAGTACTTC

abundance: few
d_gene: -
v_gene: TRBV5-4
j_gene: TRBJ1-4
CDR3aa: CASSARDFSEKLFF
CDR3nt: TGTGCCAGCAGCGCCCGGGACTTTAGTGAAAAACTGTTTTTT

abundance: once
d_gene: TRBD1
v_gene: TRBV24-1
j_gene: TRBJ2-1
CDR3aa: CATGGQGAHEQFF
CDR3nt: TGTGCCACCGGGGGACAGGGGGCGCATGAGCAGTTCTTC

abundance: many
d_gene: -
v_gene: TRBV29-1
j_gene: TRBJ1-2
CDR3aa: CSVGTVGGGVYGYTF
CDR3nt: TGCAGCGTTGGGACCGTCGGGGGGGGTGTGTATGGCTACACCTTC

abundance: once
d_gene: TRBD1
v_gene: TRBV7-3
j_gene: TRBJ1-2
CDR3aa: CASSFWSGTGGDGYTF
CDR3nt: TGTGCCAGCAGCTTTTGGTCGGGGACAGGGGGCGATGGCTACACCTTC

abundance: -
d_gene: -
v_gene: TRBV5-1
j_gene: TRBJ1-1
CDR3aa: CATLGPGDTEAFF
CDR3nt: TGCGCGACGCTGGGGCCAGGGGACACTGAAGCTTTCTTT

abundance: -
d_gene: TRBD1
v_gene: TRBV28
j_gene: TRBJ1-2
CDR3aa: CASSSAGTGGYGYTF
CDR3nt: TGTGCCAGCAGTTCTGCCGGGACAGGGGGTTATGGCTACACCTTC

abundance: -
d_gene: -
v_gene: TRBV27
j_gene: TRBJ1-5
CDR3aa: CASSFREGNQPQHF
CDR3nt: TGTGCCAGCAGTTTTAGGGAGGGCAATCAGCCCCAGCATTTT

abundance: many
d_gene: TRBD2
v_gene: TRBV20-1
j_gene: TRBJ2-5
CDR3aa: CSAPLAGRDQETQYF
CDR3nt: TGCAGTGCGCCTCTAGCGGGGCGAGACCAAGAGACCCAGTACTTC

abundance: -
d_gene: TRBD1
v_gene: TRBV6-5
j_gene: TRBJ2-5
CDR3aa: CASSYPDRGVGETQYF
CDR3nt: TGTGCCAGCAGTTACCCAGACAGGGGTGTGGGAGAGACCCAGTACTTC

abundance: -
d_gene: -
v_gene: TRBV2
j_gene: TRBJ2-7
CDR3aa: CASVRQSYEQYF
CDR3nt: TGTGCCAGCGTGAGACAGAGCTACGAGCAGTACTTC

abundance: -
d_gene: TRBD1
v_gene: TRBV19
j_gene: TRBJ1-5
CDR3aa: CASRGTGVSREPQHF
CDR3nt: TGTGCCAGTAGAGGCACAGGGGTTAGTAGGGAGCCCCAGCATTTT

abundance: many
d_gene: -
v_gene: TRBV24-1
j_gene: TRBJ1-5
CDR3aa: CATSDLNQPQHF
CDR3nt: TGTGCCACCAGTGACCTGAATCAGCCCCAGCATTTT

abundance: -
d_gene: TRBD1
v_gene: TRBV2
j_gene: TRBJ1-6
CDR3aa: CASIPDRANSPLHF
CDR3nt: TGTGCCAGCATTCCGGACAGGGCTAATTCACCCCTCCACTTT

abundance: -
d_gene: TRBD1
v_gene: TRBV4-2
j_gene: TRBJ1-6
CDR3aa: CASSQVGQGNHSPLHF
CDR3nt: TGTGCCAGCAGCCAAGTGGGACAGGGGAATCATTCACCCCTCCACTTT

abundance: -
d_gene: TRBD1
v_gene: TRBV24-1
j_gene: TRBJ1-3
CDR3aa: CATSDEGGHSGNTIYF
CDR3nt: TGTGCCACCAGTGATGAAGGGGGCCACTCTGGAAACACCATATATTTT

abundance: -
d_gene: TRBD2
v_gene: TRBV11-2
j_gene: TRBJ2-7
CDR3aa: CASSRSGKDEQYF
CDR3nt: TGTGCCAGCAGCCGCAGCGGGAAGGACGAGCAGTACTTC

abundance: few
d_gene: -
v_gene: TRBV2
j_gene: TRBJ2-3
CDR3aa: CASRGITAADTQYF
CDR3nt: TGTGCCAGCCGCGGGATCACTGCTGCCGATACGCAGTATTTT

abundance: -
d_gene: -
v_gene: TRBV15
j_gene: TRBJ1-2
CDR3aa: CATSRGRLPRPYGYTF
CDR3nt: TGTGCCACCAGCAGAGGACGACTTCCCCGGCCTTATGGCTACACCTTC

abundance: -
d_gene: TRBD2
v_gene: TRBV15
j_gene: TRBJ2-1
CDR3aa: CATSSQRGAIVNEQFF
CDR3nt: TGTGCCACCAGCAGCCAGCGGGGGGCCATCGTCAATGAGCAGTTCTTC

abundance: -
d_gene: TRBD2
v_gene: TRBV10-1
j_gene: TRBJ2-1
CDR3aa: CASSESPGLYNEQFF
CDR3nt: TGCGCCAGCAGTGAGTCACCGGGACTATACAATGAGCAGTTCTTC

abundance: few
d_gene: -
v_gene: TRBV2
j_gene: TRBJ2-5
CDR3aa: CASSGSRSETQYF
CDR3nt: TGTGCCAGCAGTGGGAGCAGGTCAGAGACCCAGTACTTC

abundance: many
d_gene: TRBD2
v_gene: TRBV5-5
j_gene: TRBJ2-3
CDR3aa: CASSLPGTSRSTDTQYF
CDR3nt: TGTGCCAGCAGCCTACCCGGGACTAGCAGAAGCACAGATACGCAGTATTTT

abundance: -
d_gene: -
v_gene: TRBV5-2
j_gene: TRBJ2-4
CDR3aa: CASNRGGGGPAKNIQYF
CDR3nt: TGTGCCAGCAACAGAGGGGGAGGGGGTCCAGCCAAAAACATTCAGTACTTC

abundance: -
d_gene: TRBD2
v_gene: TRBV5-1
j_gene: TRBJ2-7
CDR3aa: CASSSIAGTSYEQYF
CDR3nt: TGCGCCAGCAGCTCAATAGCGGGAACATCCTACGAGCAGTACTTC

abundance: -
d_gene: -
v_gene: TRBV20-1
j_gene: TRBJ2-7
CDR3aa: CSARDGPEQYF
CDR3nt: TGCAGTGCTAGAGATGGGCCCGAGCAGTACTTC

abundance: many
d_gene: -
v_gene: TRBV20-1
j_gene: TRBJ2-3
CDR3aa: CSANGMTTLRYTQYF
CDR3nt: TGCAGTGCTAACGGGATGACTACCCTGAGGTATACGCAGTATTTT

abundance: many
d_gene: -
v_gene: TRBV9
j_gene: TRBJ2-7
CDR3aa: CASSKQVTNYEQYF
CDR3nt: TGTGCCAGCAGTAAGCAGGTTACCAACTACGAGCAGTACTTC

abundance: -
d_gene: -
v_gene: TRBV7-2
j_gene: TRBJ2-5
CDR3aa: CASSFRGAETQYF
CDR3nt: TGTGCCAGCAGCTTCAGGGGAGCAGAGACCCAGTACTTC

abundance: few
d_gene: TRBD1
v_gene: TRBV12-3/TRBV12-4
j_gene: TRBJ1-2
CDR3aa: CASSPYGTGGGYTF
CDR3nt: TGTGCCAGCAGTCCCTACGGGACAGGGGGTGGCTACACCTTC

abundance: few
d_gene: -
v_gene: TRBV10-3
j_gene: TRBJ2-7
CDR3aa: CATRRTGSKGYEQYF
CDR3nt: TGTGCCACCAGACGGACGGGTTCCAAGGGATACGAGCAGTACTTC

abundance: many
d_gene: TRBD1
v_gene: TRBV7-3
j_gene: TRBJ2-7
CDR3aa: CASSSGTGTSYEQYF
CDR3nt: TGTGCCAGCAGCTCCGGGACAGGAACATCCTACGAGCAGTACTTC

abundance: many
d_gene: -
v_gene: TRBV20-1
j_gene: TRBJ2-1
CDR3aa: CSARRGASYNEQFF
CDR3nt: TGCAGTGCTAGACGTGGGGCGAGCTACAATGAGCAGTTCTTC

abundance: -
d_gene: -
v_gene: TRBV10-3
j_gene: TRBJ1-5
CDR3aa: CAIGGLEGNNQPQHF
CDR3nt: TGTGCCATCGGGGGATTGGAGGGGAATAATCAGCCCCAGCATTTT

abundance: -
d_gene: -
v_gene: TRBV14
j_gene: TRBJ2-2
CDR3aa: CASSQRAGELFF
CDR3nt: TGTGCCAGCAGCCAACGCGCCGGGGAGCTGTTTTTT

abundance: -
d_gene: TRBD2
v_gene: TRBV15
j_gene: TRBJ2-7
CDR3aa: CATSRDPAGLVHEQYF
CDR3nt: TGTGCCACCAGCAGAGATCCCGCGGGACTAGTCCACGAGCAGTACTTC

abundance: -
d_gene: -
v_gene: TRBV4-3
j_gene: TRBJ1-3
CDR3aa: CASSPSDGTGNTIYF
CDR3nt: TGCGCCAGCAGCCCGTCCGATGGGACTGGAAACACCATATATTTT

abundance: -
d_gene: -
v_gene: TRBV7-2
j_gene: TRBJ2-5
CDR3aa: CASSFRGYETQYF
CDR3nt: TGTGCCAGCAGCTTCCGGGGGTATGAGACCCAGTACTTC

abundance: many
d_gene: TRBD1
v_gene: TRBV2
j_gene: TRBJ2-3
CDR3aa: CASGGQSTDTQYF
CDR3nt: TGTGCCAGCGGGGGACAGAGCACAGATACGCAGTATTTT

abundance: -
d_gene: -
v_gene: TRBV2
j_gene: TRBJ2-2
CDR3aa: CASGFKKPGELFF
CDR3nt: TGTGCCAGTGGATTTAAGAAACCCGGGGAGCTGTTTTTT

abundance: -
d_gene: TRBD1
v_gene: TRBV29-1
j_gene: TRBJ2-1
CDR3aa: CSVDPGQGSHNEQFF
CDR3nt: TGCAGCGTCGACCCGGGACAGGGATCCCACAATGAGCAGTTCTTC

abundance: -
d_gene: TRBD1
v_gene: TRBV4-1
j_gene: TRBJ1-3
CDR3aa: CASSPNRGGNTIYF
CDR3nt: TGCGCCAGCAGCCCAAACAGGGGAGGGAACACCATATATTTT

abundance: -
d_gene: -
v_gene: TRBV6-1
j_gene: TRBJ1-5
CDR3aa: CASSLVLGYQPQHF
CDR3nt: TGTGCCAGCAGTCTAGTTCTGGGGTATCAGCCCCAGCATTTT

abundance: -
d_gene: -
v_gene: TRBV12-3/TRBV12-4
j_gene: TRBJ2-2
CDR3aa: CASSLGTPAFF
CDR3nt: TGTGCCAGCAGTTTAGGGACACCCGCCTTTTTT